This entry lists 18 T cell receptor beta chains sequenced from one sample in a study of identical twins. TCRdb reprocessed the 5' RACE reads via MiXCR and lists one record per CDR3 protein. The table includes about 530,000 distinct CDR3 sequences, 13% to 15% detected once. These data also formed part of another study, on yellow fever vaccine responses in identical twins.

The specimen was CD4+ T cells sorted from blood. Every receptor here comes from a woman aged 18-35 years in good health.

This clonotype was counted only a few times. The CDR3 DNA follows: TGCAGTGCTAGGACTAGCGGGGGGGGCACAGATACGCAGTATTTT. This sequence encodes CSARTSGGGTDTQYF. The chain has TRBV20-1 and TRBJ2-3; 14 bases fit TRBD2. Germline V lookup: CDR1 DFQATT, CDR2 SNEGSKA (reference sequence). With V trimmed by 3 bases and J by 1 base, 0 bases remained unmatched. CDR3 length: 15 residues.

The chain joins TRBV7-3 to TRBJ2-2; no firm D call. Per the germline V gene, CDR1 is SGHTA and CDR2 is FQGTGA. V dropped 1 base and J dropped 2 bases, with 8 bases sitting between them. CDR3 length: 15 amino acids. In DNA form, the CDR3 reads TGTGCCAGCAGCTTAAACGGCGTCAACACCGGGGAGCTGTTTTTT. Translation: CASSLNGVNTGELFF.

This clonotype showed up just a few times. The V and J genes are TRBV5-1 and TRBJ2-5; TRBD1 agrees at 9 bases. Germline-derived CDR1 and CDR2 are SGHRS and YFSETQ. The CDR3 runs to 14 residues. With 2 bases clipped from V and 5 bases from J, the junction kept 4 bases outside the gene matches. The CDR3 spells CASSFTGGGETQYF. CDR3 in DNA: TGCGCCAGCAGCTTCACAGGGGGCGGTGAGACCCAGTACTTC.

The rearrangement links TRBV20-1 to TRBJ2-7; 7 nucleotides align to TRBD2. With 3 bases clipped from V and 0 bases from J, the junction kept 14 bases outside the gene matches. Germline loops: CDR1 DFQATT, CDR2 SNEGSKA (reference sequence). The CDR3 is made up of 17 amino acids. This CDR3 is CSASRAGILLSSYEQYF. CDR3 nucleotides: TGCAGTGCTAGTCGAGCGGGAATTCTTCTGAGCTCCTACGAGCAGTACTTC.

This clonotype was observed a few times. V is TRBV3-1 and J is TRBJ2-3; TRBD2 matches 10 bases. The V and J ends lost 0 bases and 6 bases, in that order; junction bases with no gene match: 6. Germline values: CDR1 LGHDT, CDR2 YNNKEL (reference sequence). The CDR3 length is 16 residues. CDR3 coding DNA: TGTGCCAGCAGCCAAGATGCTAGCGGGGGAGCGGATACGCAGTATTTT. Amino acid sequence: CASSQDASGGADTQYF.

The CDR3 is CASGRGVNEQFF. CDR3 DNA: TGTGCCAGCGGAAGGGGAGTAAATGAGCAGTTCTTC. The chain employs TRBV11-3 and TRBJ2-1, with D possibly being TRBD1 or TRBD2 (5 bases each). Germline lookup yields CDR1 SGHNT and CDR2 YENEEA. This CDR3 spans 12 amino acids. V was clipped by 8 bases and J by 7 bases, with 12 bases between them.

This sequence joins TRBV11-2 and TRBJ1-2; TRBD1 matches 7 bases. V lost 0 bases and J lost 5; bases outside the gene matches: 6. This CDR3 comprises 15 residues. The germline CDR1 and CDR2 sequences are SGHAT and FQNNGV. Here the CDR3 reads CASSLDETGWYGYTF. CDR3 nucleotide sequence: TGTGCCAGCAGCTTAGACGAGACAGGGTGGTATGGCTACACCTTC.

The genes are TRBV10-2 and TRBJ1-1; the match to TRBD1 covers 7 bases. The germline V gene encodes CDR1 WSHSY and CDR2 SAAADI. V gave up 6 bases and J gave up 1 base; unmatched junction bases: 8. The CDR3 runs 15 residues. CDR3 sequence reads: CASRVPQGSNTEAFF. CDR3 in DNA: TGCGCCAGCAGGGTACCACAGGGGTCGAACACTGAAGCTTTCTTT.

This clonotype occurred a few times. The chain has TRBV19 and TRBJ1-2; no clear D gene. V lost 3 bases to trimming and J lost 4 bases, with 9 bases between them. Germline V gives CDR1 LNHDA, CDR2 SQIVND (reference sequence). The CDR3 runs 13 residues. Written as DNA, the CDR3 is TGTGCCAGTAGTATGGTGGCACGCTATGGCTACACCTTC. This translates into CASSMVARYGYTF.

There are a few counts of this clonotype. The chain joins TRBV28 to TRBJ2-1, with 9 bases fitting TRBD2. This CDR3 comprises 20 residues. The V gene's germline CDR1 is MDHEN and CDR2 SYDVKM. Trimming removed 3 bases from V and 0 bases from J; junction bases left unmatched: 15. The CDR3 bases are TGTGCCAGCAGTTTTGTGGTTGGCGGGAGGGCCCTAAGCTCCTACAATGAGCAGTTCTTC. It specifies CASSFVVGGRALSSYNEQFF. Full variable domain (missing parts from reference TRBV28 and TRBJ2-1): DVKVTQSSRYLVKRTGEKVFLECVQDMDHENMFWYRQDPGLGLRLIYFSYDVKMKEKGDIPEGYSVSREKKERFSLILESASTNQTSMYLCASSFVVGGRALSSYNEQFFGPGTRLTVL.

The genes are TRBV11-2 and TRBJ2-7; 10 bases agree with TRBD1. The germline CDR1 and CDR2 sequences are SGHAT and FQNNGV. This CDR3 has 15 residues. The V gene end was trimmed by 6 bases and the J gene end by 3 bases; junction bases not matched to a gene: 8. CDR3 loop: CASRAGTGDFYEQYF. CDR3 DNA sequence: TGTGCCAGCAGAGCCGGGACAGGGGACTTCTACGAGCAGTACTTC. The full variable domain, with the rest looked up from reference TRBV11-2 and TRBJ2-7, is EAGVAQSPRYKIIEKRQSVAFWCNPISGHATLYWYQQILGQGPKLLIQFQNNGVVDDSQLPKDRFSAERLKGVDSTLKIQPAKLEDSAVYLCASRAGTGDFYEQYFGPGTRLTVT.

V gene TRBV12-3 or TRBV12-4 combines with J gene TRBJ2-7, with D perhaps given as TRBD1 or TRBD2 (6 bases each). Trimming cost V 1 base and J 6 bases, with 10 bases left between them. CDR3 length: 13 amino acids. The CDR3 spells CASSLGGAGEQYV. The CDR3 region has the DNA TGTGCCAGCAGTTTAGGGGGGGCTGGCGAGCAGTACGTC.

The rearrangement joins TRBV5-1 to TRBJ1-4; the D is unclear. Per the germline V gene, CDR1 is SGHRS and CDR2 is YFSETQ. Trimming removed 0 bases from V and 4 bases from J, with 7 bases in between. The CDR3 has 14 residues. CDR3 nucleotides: TGCGCCAGCAGCTTGGTCACAGATAATGAAAAACTGTTTTTT. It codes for CASSLVTDNEKLFF.

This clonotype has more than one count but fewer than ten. In DNA, the CDR3 is TGTGCCAGCAGTTTAGGAGGGGCTGTAGCTGAAGCTTTCTTT. Protein product: CASSLGGAVAEAFF. The genes are TRBV12-3 or TRBV12-4 and TRBJ1-1; TRBD1 might be the D (5 bases). V was clipped by 1 base and J by 6 bases, with 12 bases between them. This CDR3 is 14 amino acids long.

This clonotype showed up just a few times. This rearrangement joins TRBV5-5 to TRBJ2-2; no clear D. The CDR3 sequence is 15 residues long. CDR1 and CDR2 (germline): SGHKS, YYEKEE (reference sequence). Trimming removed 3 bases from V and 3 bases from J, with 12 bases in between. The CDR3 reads CASSSGGPYTGELFF. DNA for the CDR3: TGTGCCAGCAGCTCTGGCGGCCCGTACACCGGGGAGCTGTTTTTT.

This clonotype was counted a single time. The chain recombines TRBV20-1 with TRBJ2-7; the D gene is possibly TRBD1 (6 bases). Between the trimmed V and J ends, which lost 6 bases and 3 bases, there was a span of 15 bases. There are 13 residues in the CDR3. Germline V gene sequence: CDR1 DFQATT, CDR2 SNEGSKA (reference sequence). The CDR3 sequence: CSAPGTRRYEQYF. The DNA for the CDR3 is TGCAGTGCACCCGGGACAAGACGCTACGAGCAGTACTTC.

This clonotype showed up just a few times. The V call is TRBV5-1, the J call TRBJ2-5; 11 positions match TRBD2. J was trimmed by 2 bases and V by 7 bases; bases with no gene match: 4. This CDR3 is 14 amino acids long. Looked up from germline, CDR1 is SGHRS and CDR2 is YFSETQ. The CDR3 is CASRLAGNQETQYF. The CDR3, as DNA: TGCGCCAGCCGACTAGCGGGAAATCAAGAGACCCAGTACTTC.

The CDR3 coding sequence is TGTGCCAGCCGGGGGGGGAGCGGGAGCTCCTACAATGAGCAGTTCTTC. Translation gives CASRGGSGSSYNEQFF. The genes are TRBV11-1 and TRBJ2-1; 8 positions agree with TRBD2. CDR1 and CDR2 (germline): SGHAT, FQDESV (reference sequence). This CDR3 region has 16 residues. V shed 8 bases, J shed 0 bases, and the junction held 9 bases outside the gene matches.